This T cell receptor (beta chain) was retrieved from a study of blood T cell repertoires in COVID-19. Study-level background: Some COVID-19 samples were acute and others convalescent; all came from the United States, Italy and Spain. Sample material is recorded as cDNA or gDNA derived from T cells, B-cell-depleted T cells, or PBMCs.

In the authors' workflow: For nucleated cells, counts were estimated from reference gene primer amplification. Produced via immunoSEQ multiplex PCR; TCRdb's table is partial and in-frame only. D and trimming were read from the DNA, whereas the V and J calls and clone size are those reported in that table. Of around 23,000 clones in the sample, roughly 72% were seen once. CDR1 and CDR2 (germline): KGHSH, LQKENI. V was pared by 6 bases and J by 3 bases, with 4 bases of the junction left unmatched. This CDR3 region has 13 residues. The chain carries TRBV18 and TRBJ1-2; TRBD1 agrees at 7 bases. The sequence was obtained from a woman of 80 years or more with acute or convalescent COVID-19. Material for sequencing was peripheral blood. The CDR3 region is CASSGGQDYGYTF. DNA for the CDR3: TGTGCCAGCTCCGGCGGACAGGACTATGGCTACACCTTC.